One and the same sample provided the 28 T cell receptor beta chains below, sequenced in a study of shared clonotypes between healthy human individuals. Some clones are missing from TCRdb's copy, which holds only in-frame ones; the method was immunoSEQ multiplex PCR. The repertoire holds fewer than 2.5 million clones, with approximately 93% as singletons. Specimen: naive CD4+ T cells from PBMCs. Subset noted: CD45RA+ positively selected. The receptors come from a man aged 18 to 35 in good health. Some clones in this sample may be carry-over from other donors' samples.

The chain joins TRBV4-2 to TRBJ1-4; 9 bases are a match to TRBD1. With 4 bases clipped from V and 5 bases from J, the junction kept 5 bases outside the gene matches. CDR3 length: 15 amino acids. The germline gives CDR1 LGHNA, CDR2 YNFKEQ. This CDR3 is CASSLKGQGNEKLFF. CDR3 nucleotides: TGTGCCAGCAGCCTAAAGGGACAGGGAAATGAAAAACTGTTTTTT.

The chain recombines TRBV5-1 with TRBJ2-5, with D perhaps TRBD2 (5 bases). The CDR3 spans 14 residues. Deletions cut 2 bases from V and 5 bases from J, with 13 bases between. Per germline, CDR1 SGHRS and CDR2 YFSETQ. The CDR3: CASSFEGIGETQYF. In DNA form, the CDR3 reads TGCGCCAGCAGCTTCGAGGGAATTGGTGAGACCCAGTACTTC.

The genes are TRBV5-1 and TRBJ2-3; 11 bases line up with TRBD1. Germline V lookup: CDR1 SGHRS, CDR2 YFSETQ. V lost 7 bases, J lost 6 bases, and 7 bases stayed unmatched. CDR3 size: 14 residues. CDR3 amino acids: CASDYGQGADTQYF. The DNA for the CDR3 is TGCGCCAGCGACTATGGACAGGGGGCGGATACGCAGTATTTT.

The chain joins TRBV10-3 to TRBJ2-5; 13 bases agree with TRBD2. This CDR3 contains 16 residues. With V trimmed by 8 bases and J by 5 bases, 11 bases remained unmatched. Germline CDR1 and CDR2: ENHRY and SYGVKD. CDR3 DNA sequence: TGTGCCATCGGAGGACCCGGGACTAGCGGGATGGAGACCCAGTACTTC. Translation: CAIGGPGTSGMETQYF.

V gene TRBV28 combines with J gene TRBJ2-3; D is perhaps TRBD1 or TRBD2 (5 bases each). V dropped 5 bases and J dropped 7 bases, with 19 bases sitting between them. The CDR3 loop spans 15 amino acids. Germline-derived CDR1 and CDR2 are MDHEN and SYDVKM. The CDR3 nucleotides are TGTGCCAGCAGTCCGTCCGGGACGCCGAGTCATACGCAGTATTTT. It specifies CASSPSGTPSHTQYF.

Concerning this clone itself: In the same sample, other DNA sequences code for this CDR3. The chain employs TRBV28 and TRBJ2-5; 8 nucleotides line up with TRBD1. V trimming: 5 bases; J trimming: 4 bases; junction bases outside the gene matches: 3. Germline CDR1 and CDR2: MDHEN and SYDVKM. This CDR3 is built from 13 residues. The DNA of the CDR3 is TGTGCCAGCAGTCGACAGGGGAGAGAGACCCAGTACTTC. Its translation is CASSRQGRETQYF.

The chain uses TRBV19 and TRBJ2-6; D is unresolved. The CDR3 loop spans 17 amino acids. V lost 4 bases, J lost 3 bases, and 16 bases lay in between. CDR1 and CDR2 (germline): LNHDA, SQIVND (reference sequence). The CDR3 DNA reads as TGTGCCAGTAGTAGTCTCCGGGTGCTGGTTGGGGCCAACGTCCTGACTTTC. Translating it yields CASSSLRVLVGANVLTF.

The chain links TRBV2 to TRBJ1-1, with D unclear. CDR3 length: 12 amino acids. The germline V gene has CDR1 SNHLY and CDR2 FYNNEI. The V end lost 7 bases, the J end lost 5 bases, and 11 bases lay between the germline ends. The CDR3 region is CASKDFGTEAFF. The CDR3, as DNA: TGTGCCAGCAAGGACTTTGGTACTGAAGCTTTCTTT.

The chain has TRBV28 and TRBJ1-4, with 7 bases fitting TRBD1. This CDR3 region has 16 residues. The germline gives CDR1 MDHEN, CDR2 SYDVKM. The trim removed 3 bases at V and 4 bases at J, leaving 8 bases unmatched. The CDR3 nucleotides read TGTGCCAGCAGTTTCTTACAGGGGTCCTATAATGAAAAACTGTTTTTT. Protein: CASSFLQGSYNEKLFF.

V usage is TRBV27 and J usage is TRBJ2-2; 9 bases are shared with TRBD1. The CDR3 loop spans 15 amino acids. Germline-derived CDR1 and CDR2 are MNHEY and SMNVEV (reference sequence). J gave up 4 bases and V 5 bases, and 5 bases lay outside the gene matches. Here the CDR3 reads CASSLRQGGTGELFF. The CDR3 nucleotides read TGTGCCAGCAGTCTAAGACAGGGGGGCACCGGGGAGCTGTTTTTT.

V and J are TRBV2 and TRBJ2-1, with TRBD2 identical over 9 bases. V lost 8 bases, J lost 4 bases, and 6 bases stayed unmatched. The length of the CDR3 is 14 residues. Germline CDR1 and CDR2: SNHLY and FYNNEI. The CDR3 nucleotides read TGTGCCAGCTCCCGGCGGGAGGGATACAATGAGCAGTTCTTC. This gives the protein CASSRREGYNEQFF.

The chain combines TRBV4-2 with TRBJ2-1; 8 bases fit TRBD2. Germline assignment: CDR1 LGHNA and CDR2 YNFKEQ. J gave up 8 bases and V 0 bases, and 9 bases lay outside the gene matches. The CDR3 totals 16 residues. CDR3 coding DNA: TGTGCCAGCAGCCAAGATTACAGCGGGAGTAGGTATGAGCAGTTCTTC. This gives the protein CASSQDYSGSRYEQFF.

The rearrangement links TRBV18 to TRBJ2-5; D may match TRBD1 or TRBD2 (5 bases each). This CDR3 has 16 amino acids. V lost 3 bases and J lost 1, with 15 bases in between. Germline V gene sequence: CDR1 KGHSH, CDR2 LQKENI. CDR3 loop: CASSPPGSGTQETQYF. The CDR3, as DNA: TGTGCCAGCTCACCTCCGGGGTCAGGGACCCAAGAGACCCAGTACTTC.

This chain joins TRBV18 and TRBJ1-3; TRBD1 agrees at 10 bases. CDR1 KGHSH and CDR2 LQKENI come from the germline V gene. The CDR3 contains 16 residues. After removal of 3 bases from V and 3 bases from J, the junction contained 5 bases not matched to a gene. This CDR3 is CASSPMTGGGGNTIYF. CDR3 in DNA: TGTGCCAGCTCACCGATGACAGGGGGCGGTGGAAACACCATATATTTT.

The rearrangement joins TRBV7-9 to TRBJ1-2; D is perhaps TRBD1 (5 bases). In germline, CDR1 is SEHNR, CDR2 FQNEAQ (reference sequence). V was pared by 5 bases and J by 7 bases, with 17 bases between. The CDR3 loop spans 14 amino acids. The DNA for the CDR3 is TGTGCCAGCAGCCCAGGAGGGGTCCCGAGTGGCTACACCTTC. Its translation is CASSPGGVPSGYTF.

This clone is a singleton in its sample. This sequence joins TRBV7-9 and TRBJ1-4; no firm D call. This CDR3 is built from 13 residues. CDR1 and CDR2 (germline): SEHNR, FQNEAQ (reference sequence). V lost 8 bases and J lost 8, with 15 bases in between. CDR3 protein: CASQFNLGEKLFF. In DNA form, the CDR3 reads TGTGCCAGCCAGTTTAACTTGGGAGAAAAACTGTTTTTT.

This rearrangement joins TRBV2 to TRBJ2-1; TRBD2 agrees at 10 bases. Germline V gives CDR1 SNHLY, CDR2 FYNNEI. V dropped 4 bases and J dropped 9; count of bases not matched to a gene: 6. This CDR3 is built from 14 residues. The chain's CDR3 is CASSVSSGRPEQFF. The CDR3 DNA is TGTGCCAGCAGTGTTTCTAGCGGGAGACCTGAGCAGTTCTTC.

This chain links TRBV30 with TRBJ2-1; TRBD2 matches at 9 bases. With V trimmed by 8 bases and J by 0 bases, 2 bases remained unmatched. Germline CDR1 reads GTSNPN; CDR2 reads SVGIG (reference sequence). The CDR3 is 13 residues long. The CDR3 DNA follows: TGTGCCCGTAGCGGGAGCTCCTACAATGAGCAGTTCTTC. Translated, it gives CARSGSSYNEQFF.

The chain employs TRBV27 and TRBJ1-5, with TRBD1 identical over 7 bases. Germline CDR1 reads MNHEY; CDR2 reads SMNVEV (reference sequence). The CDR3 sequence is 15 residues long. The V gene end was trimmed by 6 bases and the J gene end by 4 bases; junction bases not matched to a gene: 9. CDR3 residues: CASRYRGIGNQPQHF. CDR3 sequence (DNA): TGTGCCAGCAGATACAGGGGAATTGGTAATCAGCCCCAGCATTTT.

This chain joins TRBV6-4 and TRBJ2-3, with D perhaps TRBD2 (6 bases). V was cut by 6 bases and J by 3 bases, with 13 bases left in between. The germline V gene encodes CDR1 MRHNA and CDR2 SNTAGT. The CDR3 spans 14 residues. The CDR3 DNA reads TGTGCCAGCAGCTTTAACGGGAGAACAGATACGCAGTATTTT. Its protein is CASSFNGRTDTQYF.

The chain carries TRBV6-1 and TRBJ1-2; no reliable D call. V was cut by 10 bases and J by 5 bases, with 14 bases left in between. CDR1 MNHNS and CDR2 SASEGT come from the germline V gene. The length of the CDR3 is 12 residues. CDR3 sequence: CAMSRVGYGYTF. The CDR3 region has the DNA TGTGCCATGTCTAGGGTCGGGTATGGCTACACCTTC.

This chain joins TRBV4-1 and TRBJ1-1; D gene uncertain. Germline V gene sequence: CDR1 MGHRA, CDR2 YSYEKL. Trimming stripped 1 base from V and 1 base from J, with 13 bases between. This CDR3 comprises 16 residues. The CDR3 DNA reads TGCGCCAGCAGCCAAGTTTCTCGTCGGCCGAACACTGAAGCTTTCTTT. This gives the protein CASSQVSRRPNTEAFF.

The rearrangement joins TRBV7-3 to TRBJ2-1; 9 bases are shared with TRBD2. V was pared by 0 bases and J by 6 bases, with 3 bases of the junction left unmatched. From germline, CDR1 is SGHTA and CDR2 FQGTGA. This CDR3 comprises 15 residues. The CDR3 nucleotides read TGTGCCAGCAGCTTAACGGCGGGAGGGGTCAATGAGCAGTTCTTC. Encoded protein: CASSLTAGGVNEQFF.

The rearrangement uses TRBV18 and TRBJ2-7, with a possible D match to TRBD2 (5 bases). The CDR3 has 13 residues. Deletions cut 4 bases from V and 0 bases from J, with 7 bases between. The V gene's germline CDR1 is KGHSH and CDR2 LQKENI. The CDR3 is CASSLGNSYEQYF. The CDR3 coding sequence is TGTGCCAGCTCACTCGGGAACTCCTACGAGCAGTACTTC.

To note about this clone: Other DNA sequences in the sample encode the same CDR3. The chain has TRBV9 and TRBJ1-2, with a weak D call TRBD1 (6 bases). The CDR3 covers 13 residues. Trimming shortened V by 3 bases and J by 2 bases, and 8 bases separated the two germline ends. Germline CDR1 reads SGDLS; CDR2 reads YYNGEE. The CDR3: CASSAQGNYGYTF. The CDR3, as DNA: TGTGCCAGCAGCGCACAGGGAAACTATGGCTACACCTTC.

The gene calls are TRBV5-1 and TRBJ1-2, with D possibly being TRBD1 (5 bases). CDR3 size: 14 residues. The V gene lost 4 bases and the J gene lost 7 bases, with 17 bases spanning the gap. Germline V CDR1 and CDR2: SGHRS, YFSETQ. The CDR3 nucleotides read TGCGCCAGCAGCCCGTTACAGCAGGGTGCTGGCTACACCTTC. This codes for CASSPLQQGAGYTF. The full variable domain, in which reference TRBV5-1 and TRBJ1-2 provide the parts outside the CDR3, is KAGVTQTPRYLIKTRGQQVTLSCSPISGHRSVSWYQQTPGQGLQFLFEYFSETQRNKGNFPGRFSGRQFSNSRSEMNVSTLELGDSALYLCASSPLQQGAGYTFGSGTRLTVV.

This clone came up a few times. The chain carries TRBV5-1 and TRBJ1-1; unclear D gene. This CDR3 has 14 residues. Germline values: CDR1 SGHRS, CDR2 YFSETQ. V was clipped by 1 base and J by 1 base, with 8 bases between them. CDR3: CASSLSLSNTEAFF. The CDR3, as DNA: TGCGCCAGCAGCTTGTCATTGTCGAACACTGAAGCTTTCTTT.

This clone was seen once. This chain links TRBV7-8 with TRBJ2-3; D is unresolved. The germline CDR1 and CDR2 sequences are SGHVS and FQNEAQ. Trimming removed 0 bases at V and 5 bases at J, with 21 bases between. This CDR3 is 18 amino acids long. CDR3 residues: CASSLAYARRFSGDTQYF. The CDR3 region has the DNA TGTGCCAGCAGCTTAGCGTATGCCAGACGGTTTAGTGGAGATACGCAGTATTTT.